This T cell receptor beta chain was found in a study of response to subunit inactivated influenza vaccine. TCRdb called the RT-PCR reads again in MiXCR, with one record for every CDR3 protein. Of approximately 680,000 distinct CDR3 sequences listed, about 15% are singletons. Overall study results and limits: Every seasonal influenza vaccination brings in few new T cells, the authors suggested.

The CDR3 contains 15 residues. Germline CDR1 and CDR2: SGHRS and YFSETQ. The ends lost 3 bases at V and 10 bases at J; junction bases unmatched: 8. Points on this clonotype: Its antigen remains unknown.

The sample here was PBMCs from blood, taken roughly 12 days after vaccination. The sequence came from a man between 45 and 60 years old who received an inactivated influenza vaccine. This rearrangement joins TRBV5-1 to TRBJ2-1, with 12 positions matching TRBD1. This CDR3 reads CASSSTGQGAEEQFF. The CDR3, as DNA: TGCGCCAGCAGCTCGACGGGACAGGGGGCGGAGGAGCAGTTCTTC. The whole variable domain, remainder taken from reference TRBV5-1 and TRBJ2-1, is KAGVTQTPRYLIKTRGQQVTLSCSPISGHRSVSWYQQTPGQGLQFLFEYFSETQRNKGNFPGRFSGRQFSNSRSEMNVSTLELGDSALYLCASSSTGQGAEEQFFGPGTRLTVL.